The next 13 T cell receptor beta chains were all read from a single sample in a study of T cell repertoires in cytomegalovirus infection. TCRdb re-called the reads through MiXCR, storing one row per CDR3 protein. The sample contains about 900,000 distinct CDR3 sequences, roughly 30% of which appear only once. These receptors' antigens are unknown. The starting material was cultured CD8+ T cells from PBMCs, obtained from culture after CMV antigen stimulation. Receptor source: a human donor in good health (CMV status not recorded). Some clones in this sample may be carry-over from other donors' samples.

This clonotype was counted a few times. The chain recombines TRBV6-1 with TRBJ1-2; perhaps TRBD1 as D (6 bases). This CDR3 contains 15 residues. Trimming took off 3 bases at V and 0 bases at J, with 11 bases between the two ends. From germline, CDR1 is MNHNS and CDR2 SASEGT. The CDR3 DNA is TGTGCCAGCAGTGACCTCCAGGGGTCTAACTATGGCTACACCTTC. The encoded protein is CASSDLQGSNYGYTF.

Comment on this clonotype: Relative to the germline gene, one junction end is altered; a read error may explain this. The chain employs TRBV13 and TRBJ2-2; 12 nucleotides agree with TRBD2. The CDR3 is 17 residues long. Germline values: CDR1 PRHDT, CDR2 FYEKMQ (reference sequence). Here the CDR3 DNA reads TGTGCCAACAGCACAGGACTAGCGGGGAGGTACACCGGGGAGCTGTTTTTT. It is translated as CANSTGLAGRYTGELFF.

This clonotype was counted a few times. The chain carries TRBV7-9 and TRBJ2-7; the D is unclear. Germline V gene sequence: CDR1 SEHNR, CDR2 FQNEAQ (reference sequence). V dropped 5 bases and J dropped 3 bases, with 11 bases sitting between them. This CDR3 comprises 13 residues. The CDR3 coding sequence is TGTGCCAGCAGCCCCGGCTGGGGCTACGAGCAGTACTTC. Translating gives CASSPGWGYEQYF.

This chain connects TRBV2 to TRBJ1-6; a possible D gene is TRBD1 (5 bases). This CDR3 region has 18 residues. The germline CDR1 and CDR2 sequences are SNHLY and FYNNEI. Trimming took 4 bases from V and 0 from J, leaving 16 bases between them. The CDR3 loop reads CASSVDSSLSSYNSPLHF. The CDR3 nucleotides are TGTGCCAGCAGTGTAGACAGCTCACTGAGCTCCTATAATTCACCCCTCCACTTT.

CDR3 residues: CASSYALAGALNEQFF. DNA of the CDR3: TGTGCCAGCAGTTACGCCCTAGCGGGGGCCCTCAATGAGCAGTTCTTC. The V gene is TRBV6-2 or TRBV6-3, the J gene TRBJ2-1; 10 bases map to TRBD2. The J segment lost 6 bases and the V segment lost 2 bases, leaving 7 bases of the junction unmatched. The CDR3 spans 16 residues. CDR1 is MNHEY, CDR2 SVGEGT, per germline.

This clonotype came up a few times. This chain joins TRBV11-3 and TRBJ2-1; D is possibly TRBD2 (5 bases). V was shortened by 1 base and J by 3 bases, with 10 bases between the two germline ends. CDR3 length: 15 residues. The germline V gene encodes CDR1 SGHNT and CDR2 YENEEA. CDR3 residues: CASSLVTKGYNEQFF. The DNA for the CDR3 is TGTGCCAGCAGCTTAGTGACTAAAGGCTACAATGAGCAGTTCTTC.

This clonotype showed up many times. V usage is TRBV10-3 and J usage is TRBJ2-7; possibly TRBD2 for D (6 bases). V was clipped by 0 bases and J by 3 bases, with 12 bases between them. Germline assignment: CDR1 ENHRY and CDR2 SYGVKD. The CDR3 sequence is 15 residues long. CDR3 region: CAISESGGTDYEQYF. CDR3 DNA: TGTGCCATCAGTGAGTCTGGAGGGACGGACTACGAGCAGTACTTC.

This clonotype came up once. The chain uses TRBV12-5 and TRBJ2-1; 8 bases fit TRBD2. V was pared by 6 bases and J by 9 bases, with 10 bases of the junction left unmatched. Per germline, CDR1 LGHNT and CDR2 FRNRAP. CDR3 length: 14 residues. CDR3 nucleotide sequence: TGTGCTAGTGGCACGGGAGGGGCGGTCATTGAGCAGTTCTTC. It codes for CASGTGGAVIEQFF.

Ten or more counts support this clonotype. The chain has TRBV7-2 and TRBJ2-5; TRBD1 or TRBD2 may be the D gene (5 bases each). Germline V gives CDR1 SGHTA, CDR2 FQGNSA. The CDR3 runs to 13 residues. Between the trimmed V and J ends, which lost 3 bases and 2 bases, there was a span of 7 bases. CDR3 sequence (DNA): TGTGCCAGCAGCTTTTGGGGGCAAGAGACCCAGTACTTC. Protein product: CASSFWGQETQYF.

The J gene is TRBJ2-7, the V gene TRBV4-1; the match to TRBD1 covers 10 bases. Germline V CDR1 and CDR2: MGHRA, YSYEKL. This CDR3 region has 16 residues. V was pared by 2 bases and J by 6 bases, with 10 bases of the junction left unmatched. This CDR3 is CASSQSTPGTGVEQYF. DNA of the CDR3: TGCGCCAGCAGCCAATCCACCCCTGGGACAGGGGTCGAGCAGTACTTC.

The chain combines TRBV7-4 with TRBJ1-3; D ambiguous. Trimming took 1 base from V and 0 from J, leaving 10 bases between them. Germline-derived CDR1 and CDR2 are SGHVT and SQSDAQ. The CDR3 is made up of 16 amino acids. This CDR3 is CASSLEWAPSGNTIYF. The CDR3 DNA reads TGTGCCAGCAGCTTAGAGTGGGCCCCCTCTGGAAACACCATATATTTT.

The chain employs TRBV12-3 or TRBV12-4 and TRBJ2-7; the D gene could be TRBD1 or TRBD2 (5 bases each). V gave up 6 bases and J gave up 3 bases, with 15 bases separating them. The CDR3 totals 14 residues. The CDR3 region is CASSPVMGVYEQYF. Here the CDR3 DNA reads TGTGCCAGCAGCCCGGTGATGGGGGTCTACGAGCAGTACTTC.

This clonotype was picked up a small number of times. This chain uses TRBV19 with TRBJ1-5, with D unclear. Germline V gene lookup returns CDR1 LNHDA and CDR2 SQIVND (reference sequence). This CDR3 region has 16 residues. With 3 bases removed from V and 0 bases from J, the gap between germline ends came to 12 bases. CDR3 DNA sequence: TGTGCCAGTAGTATCGTTGGACCTTATAGCAATCAGCCCCAGCATTTT. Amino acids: CASSIVGPYSNQPQHF.